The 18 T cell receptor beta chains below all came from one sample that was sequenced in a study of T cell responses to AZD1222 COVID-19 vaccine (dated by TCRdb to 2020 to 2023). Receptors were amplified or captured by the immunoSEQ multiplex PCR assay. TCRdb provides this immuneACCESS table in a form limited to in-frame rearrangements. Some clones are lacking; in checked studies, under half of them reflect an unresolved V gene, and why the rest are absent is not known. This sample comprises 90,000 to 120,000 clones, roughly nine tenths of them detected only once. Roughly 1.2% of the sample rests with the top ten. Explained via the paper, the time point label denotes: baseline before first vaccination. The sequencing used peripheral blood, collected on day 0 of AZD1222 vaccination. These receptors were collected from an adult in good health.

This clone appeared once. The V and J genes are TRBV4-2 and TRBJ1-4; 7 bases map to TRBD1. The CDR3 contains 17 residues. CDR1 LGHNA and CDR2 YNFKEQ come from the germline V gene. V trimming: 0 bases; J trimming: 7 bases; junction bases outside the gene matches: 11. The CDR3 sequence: CASSQEGQQGRGEKLFF. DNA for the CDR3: TGTGCCAGCAGCCAAGAGGGCCAACAGGGGCGGGGTGAAAAACTGTTTTTT.

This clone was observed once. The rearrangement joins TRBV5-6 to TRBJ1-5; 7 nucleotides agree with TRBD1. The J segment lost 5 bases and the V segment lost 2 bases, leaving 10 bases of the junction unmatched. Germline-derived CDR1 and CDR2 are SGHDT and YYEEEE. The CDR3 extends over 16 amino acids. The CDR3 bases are TGTGCCAGCAGCTTCTATGGAGGGGGCATCGATCAGCCCCAGCATTTT. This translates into CASSFYGGGIDQPQHF.

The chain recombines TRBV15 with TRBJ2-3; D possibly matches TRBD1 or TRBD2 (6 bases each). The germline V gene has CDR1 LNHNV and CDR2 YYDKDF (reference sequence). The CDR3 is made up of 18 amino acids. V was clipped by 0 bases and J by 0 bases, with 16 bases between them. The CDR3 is CATSRDFGGPDSTDTQYF. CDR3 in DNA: TGTGCCACCAGCAGAGATTTCGGGGGCCCAGATAGCACAGATACGCAGTATTTT. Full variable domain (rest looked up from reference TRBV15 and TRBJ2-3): DAMVIQNPRYQVTQFGKPVTLSCSQTLNHNVMYWYQQKSSQAPKLLFHYYDKDFNNEADTPDNFQSRRPNTSFCFLDIRSPGLGDTAMYLCATSRDFGGPDSTDTQYFGPGTRLTVL.

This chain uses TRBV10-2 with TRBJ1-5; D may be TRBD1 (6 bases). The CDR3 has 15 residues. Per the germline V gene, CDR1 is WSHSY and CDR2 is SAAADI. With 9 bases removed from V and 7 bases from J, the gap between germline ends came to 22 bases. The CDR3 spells CASKSAGGERQPQHF. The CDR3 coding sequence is TGCGCCAGTAAGAGTGCGGGGGGCGAGAGGCAGCCCCAGCATTTT.

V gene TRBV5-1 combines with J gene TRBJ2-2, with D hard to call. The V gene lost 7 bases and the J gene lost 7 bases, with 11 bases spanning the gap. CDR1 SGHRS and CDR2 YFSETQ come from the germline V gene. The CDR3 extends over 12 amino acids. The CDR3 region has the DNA TGCGCCAGCCGTCTGTGGGACGGGGAGCTGTTTTTT. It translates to CASRLWDGELFF.

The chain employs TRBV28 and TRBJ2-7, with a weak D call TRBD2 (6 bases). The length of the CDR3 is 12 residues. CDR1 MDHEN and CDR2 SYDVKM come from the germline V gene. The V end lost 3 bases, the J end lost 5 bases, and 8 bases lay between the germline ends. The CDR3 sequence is CASSLGGNEQYF. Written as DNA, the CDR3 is TGTGCCAGCAGTTTGGGGGGTAACGAGCAGTACTTC.

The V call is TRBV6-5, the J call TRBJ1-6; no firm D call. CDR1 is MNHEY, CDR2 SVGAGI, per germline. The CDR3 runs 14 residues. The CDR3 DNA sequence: TGTGGGGCTCGGGGAGCCTCCTATAATTCACCCCTCCACTTT. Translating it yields CGARGASYNSPLHF.

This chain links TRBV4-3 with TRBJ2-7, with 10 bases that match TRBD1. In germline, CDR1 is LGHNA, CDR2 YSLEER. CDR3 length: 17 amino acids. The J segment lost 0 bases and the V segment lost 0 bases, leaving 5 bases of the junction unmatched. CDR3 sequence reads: CASSQDPGTGASYEQYF. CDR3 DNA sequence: TGCGCCAGCAGCCAAGATCCCGGGACAGGGGCCTCCTACGAGCAGTACTTC.

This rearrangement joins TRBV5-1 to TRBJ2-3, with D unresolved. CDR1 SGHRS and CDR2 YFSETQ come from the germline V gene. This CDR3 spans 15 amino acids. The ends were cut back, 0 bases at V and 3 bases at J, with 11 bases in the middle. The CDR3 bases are TGCGCCAGCAGCTTGGGGACCCCTGGGACAGATACGCAGTATTTT. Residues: CASSLGTPGTDTQYF.

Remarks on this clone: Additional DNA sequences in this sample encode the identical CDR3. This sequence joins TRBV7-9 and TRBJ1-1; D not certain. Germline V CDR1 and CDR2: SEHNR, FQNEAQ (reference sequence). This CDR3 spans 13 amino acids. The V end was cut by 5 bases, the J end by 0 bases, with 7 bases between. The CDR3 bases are TGTGCCAGCAGCCCATTGATGAACACTGAAGCTTTCTTT. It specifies CASSPLMNTEAFF.

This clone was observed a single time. This CDR3 is CATSDSRYQETQYF. The CDR3 DNA follows: TGTGCCACCAGTGACTCCCGGTACCAAGAGACCCAGTACTTC. The rearrangement joins TRBV24-1 to TRBJ2-5; no definite D call. The V gene lost 4 bases and the J gene lost 0 bases, with 8 bases spanning the gap. CDR3 length: 14 residues. The V gene's germline CDR1 is KGHDR and CDR2 SFDVKD.

CDR3 in DNA: TGTGCCAGTAGTGGTCTGTATGGGCGGGGGGCGGCCTACAATGAGCAGTTCTTC. This sequence encodes CASSGLYGRGAAYNEQFF. J is TRBJ2-1 and V is TRBV19; TRBD2 matches 8 bases. Germline V lookup: CDR1 LNHDA, CDR2 SQIVND (reference sequence). This CDR3 comprises 18 residues. V gave up 5 bases and J gave up 2 bases; unmatched junction bases: 14. The variable domain in full, completed from reference TRBV19 and TRBJ2-1, reads DGGITQSPKYLFRKEGQNVTLSCEQNLNHDAMYWYRQDPGQGLRLIYYSQIVNDFQKGDIAEGYSVSREKKESFPLTVTSAQKNPTAFYLCASSGLYGRGAAYNEQFFGPGTRLTVL.

CDR3 DNA sequence: TGTGCCAGCAGCCAAGCGGGAGGCGCAGATACGCAGTATTTT. Its protein product is CASSQAGGADTQYF. The rearrangement joins TRBV3-1 (or the pseudogene TRBV3-2) to TRBJ2-3; 7 positions match TRBD2. Germline CDR1 LGHDT, CDR2 YNNKEL (reference sequence). V dropped 1 base and J dropped 4; count of bases not matched to a gene: 2. The CDR3 sequence is 14 residues long.

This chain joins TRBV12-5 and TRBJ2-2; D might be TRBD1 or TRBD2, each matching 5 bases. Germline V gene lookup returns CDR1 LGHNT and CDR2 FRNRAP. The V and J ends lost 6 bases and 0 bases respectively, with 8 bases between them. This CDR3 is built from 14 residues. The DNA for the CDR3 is TGTGCTAGTGGAGGGACGGCGAACACCGGGGAGCTGTTTTTT. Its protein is CASGGTANTGELFF.

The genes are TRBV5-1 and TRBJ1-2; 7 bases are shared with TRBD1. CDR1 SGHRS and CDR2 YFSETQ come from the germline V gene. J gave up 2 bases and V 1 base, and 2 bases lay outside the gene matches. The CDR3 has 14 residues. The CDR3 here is CASSLTTGNYGYTF. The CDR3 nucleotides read TGCGCCAGCAGCTTGACGACAGGGAACTATGGCTACACCTTC.

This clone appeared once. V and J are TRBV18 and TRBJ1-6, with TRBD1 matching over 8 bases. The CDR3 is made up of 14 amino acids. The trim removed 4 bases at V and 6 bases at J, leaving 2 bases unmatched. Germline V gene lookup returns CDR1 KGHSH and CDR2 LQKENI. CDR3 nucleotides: TGTGCCAGCTCACAAGGACAGGGTAATTCACCCCTCCACTTT. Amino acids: CASSQGQGNSPLHF.

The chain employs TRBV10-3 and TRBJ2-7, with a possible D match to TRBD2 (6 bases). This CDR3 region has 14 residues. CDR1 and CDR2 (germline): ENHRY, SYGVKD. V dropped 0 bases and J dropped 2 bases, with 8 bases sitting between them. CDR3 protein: CAISESGLAYEQYF. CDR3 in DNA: TGTGCCATCAGTGAGTCGGGACTGGCCTACGAGCAGTACTTC.

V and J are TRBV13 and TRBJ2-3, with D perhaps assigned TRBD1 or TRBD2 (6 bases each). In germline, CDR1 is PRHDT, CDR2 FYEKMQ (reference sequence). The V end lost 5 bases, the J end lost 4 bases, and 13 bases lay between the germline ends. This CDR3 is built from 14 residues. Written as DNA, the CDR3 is TGTGCCAGCAGCACTAGGGGGGAATCAGATACGCAGTATTTT. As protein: CASSTRGESDTQYF.